A selection of T cell receptor beta chains follows, all from one sample in a study of T cells in Graves' hyperthyroidism and ophthalmopathy. TCRdb itself ran the multiplex PCR reads through MiXCR, one entry per CDR3 protein. The sample has 500,000 to 750,000 distinct CDR3 sequences; approximately 15% are singletons. Sample: blood. Receptors were obtained from a young woman with Graves' ophthalmopathy. The CDR3 runs from the conserved cysteine through the conserved F or W. D genes are given only for firm matches. Clone size is stated in some rows and not others, as once, few, many or a class when expanded.

cdr3_aa cdr3_nt cdr3_length clone_size j_call v_call d_call
CSVEFGDYGYTF TGCAGCGTTGAATTTGGGGACTATGGCTACACCTTC 12 - TRBJ1-2 TRBV29-1 -
CASSPRTSGLYNEQFF TGTGCCAGCAGCCCGAGGACTAGCGGCCTCTACAATGAGCAGTTCTTC 16 many TRBJ2-1 TRBV7-3 TRBD2
CASSLGNSGGYNEQFF TGTGCCAGCAGCTTGGGCAATAGCGGGGGCTACAATGAGCAGTTCTTC 16 many TRBJ2-1 TRBV5-5 TRBD2
CSVLQGAEAFF TGCAGTGTATTGCAGGGGGCTGAAGCTTTCTTT 11 - TRBJ1-1 TRBV29-1 TRBD1
CASSSWVADYFGASGNTIYF TGTGCCAGCAGCTCCTGGGTGGCAGACTATTTCGGAGCTTCTGGAAACACCATATATTTT 20 few TRBJ1-3 TRBV7-9 -
CASSSNLSGREETQYF TGTGCCAGCAGCTCTAATCTTAGCGGGAGGGAAGAGACCCAGTACTTC 16 many TRBJ2-5 TRBV13 TRBD2
CASSLPQGARYGYTF TGTGCCAGCAGCTTACCCCAGGGGGCACGTTATGGCTACACCTTC 15 - TRBJ1-2 TRBV7-9 TRBD1
CASSPGGIGAGQPQHF TGTGCCAGCAGTCCCGGGGGGATAGGGGCGGGTCAGCCCCAGCATTTT 16 many TRBJ1-5 TRBV28 -
CASSASRLTSGSYEQYF TGCGCCAGCAGCGCCTCCCGCCTGACTAGCGGGAGCTACGAGCAGTACTTC 17 - TRBJ2-7 TRBV4-1 TRBD2
CSATGTSGQLEQFF TGCAGTGCTACCGGGACTAGCGGGCAACTCGAGCAGTTCTTC 14 - TRBJ2-1 TRBV20-1 TRBD2
CASSPGRGGSDGYTF TGTGCCAGCTCACCAGGCAGGGGCGGGTCGGATGGCTACACCTTC 15 few TRBJ1-2 TRBV18 -
CASSLGSSGTYGYTF TGTGCCAGCAGCTTAGGTAGTTCAGGGACCTATGGCTACACCTTC 15 - TRBJ1-2 TRBV11-2 -
CASSQARATQYF TGTGCCAGCAGCCAAGCCCGAGCAACGCAGTATTTT 12 many TRBJ2-3 TRBV3-1 -
CASSEGTSGFYEQYF TGTGCCAGCAGTGAAGGGACTAGCGGTTTTTACGAGCAGTACTTC 15 many TRBJ2-7 TRBV2 TRBD2
CASSLGQGWNTIYF TGTGCCAGCAGTTTAGGACAGGGATGGAACACCATATATTTT 14 few TRBJ1-3 TRBV12-3/TRBV12-4 TRBD1
CASSTRGNSNQPQHF TGTGCCAGCAGCACCAGGGGCAATAGCAATCAGCCCCAGCATTTT 15 many TRBJ1-5 TRBV7-9 -
CASSVTSGSYNEQFF TGTGCCAGCAGTGTAACTAGCGGTTCCTACAATGAGCAGTTCTTC 15 many TRBJ2-1 TRBV6-1 TRBD2
CASSRHLSRGYGYTF TGTGCCAGCAGTCGCCACCTAAGCAGGGGGTATGGCTACACCTTC 15 many TRBJ1-2 TRBV6-1 TRBD1
CASRGRGLADTEAFF TGTGCCAGCAGGGGAAGGGGCTTGGCAGACACTGAAGCTTTCTTT 15 few TRBJ1-1 TRBV12-3/TRBV12-4 -
CASGLVGGSSSGELFF TGTGCCAGCGGGCTAGTGGGCGGGAGTAGTTCCGGGGAGCTGTTTTTT 16 few TRBJ2-2 TRBV6-1 TRBD2
CASSPQVGFNEKLFF TGTGCCAGCAGCCCACAAGTGGGGTTTAATGAAAAACTGTTTTTT 15 - TRBJ1-4 TRBV7-2 -
CASRAGEYEQYF TGTGCCAGCAGGGCGGGAGAGTACGAGCAGTACTTC 12 many TRBJ2-7 TRBV12-3/TRBV12-4 TRBD2
CASSELPNTGELFF TGTGCCAGCAGTGAATTACCAAACACCGGGGAGCTGTTTTTT 14 many TRBJ2-2 TRBV2 -
CASSVLSRNAYEQYF TGTGCCAGCAGCGTCCTAAGCCGGAACGCCTACGAGCAGTACTTC 15 - TRBJ2-7 TRBV7-2 -
CASSLPLGGMSADTQYF TGTGCCAGCAGTTTACCTCTCGGCGGGATGAGCGCAGATACGCAGTATTTT 17 - TRBJ2-3 TRBV28 -
CASSQWLAGETGELFF TGTGCCAGCAGCCAATGGCTAGCGGGAGAAACCGGGGAGCTGTTTTTT 16 few TRBJ2-2 TRBV16 TRBD2
CAWSDMNTEAFF TGTGCCTGGAGTGACATGAACACTGAAGCTTTCTTT 12 few TRBJ1-1 TRBV30 -
CASSVLPPTGPSGRQETQYF TGTGCCAGTAGTGTTCTTCCCCCAACAGGGCCAAGCGGGAGGCAAGAGACCCAGTACTTC 20 many TRBJ2-5 TRBV19 TRBD2
CASGLVTAGSDGYTF TGTGCTAGTGGTTTGGTAACGGCGGGGAGTGATGGCTACACCTTC 15 many TRBJ1-2 TRBV12-5 -
CASSYSVGDEGGNEQFF TGTGCCAGCAGTTACTCGGTTGGTGACGAAGGGGGCAATGAGCAGTTCTTC 17 few TRBJ2-1 TRBV6-5 -
CASSSLRTKDDKETQYF TGTGCCAGCAGCTCCCTCAGGACGAAGGACGATAAAGAGACCCAGTACTTC 17 - TRBJ2-5 TRBV7-9 -
CASSSSWVTGGPSFDEQFF TGTGCCAGCAGCAGCAGCTGGGTTACGGGAGGGCCCTCTTTCGATGAGCAGTTCTTC 19 - TRBJ2-1 TRBV13 TRBD2
CASSLGGAYNEQFF TGTGCCAGCAGTTTGGGGGGGGCCTACAATGAGCAGTTCTTC 14 many TRBJ2-1 TRBV5-1 TRBD2
CASSLVPGMTGNTIYF TGTGCCAGCAGCTTAGTTCCAGGGATGACTGGAAACACCATATATTTT 16 few TRBJ1-3 TRBV11-3 -
CASSFDLTSQETQYF TGTGCCAGCAGCTTTGATCTGACCTCTCAAGAGACCCAGTACTTC 15 - TRBJ2-5 TRBV5-5 -
CAWTSGNEQFF TGTGCCTGGACTAGCGGGAATGAGCAGTTCTTC 11 many TRBJ2-1 TRBV30 TRBD2
CASVQGIPFF TGCGCCAGCGTACAGGGTATACCGTTCTTC 10 - TRBJ2-1 TRBV5-1 -
CSGEWETQYF TGCAGTGGAGAGTGGGAGACCCAGTACTTC 10 many TRBJ2-5 TRBV20-1 -
CASSYPPGQGAGNEQFF TGTGCCAGCAGTTACCCCCCCGGACAGGGGGCGGGGAATGAGCAGTTCTTC 17 few TRBJ2-1 TRBV6-2/TRBV6-3 TRBD1
CSASTSGRGGTDTQYF TGCAGTGCGTCTACTAGCGGGAGGGGAGGGACAGATACGCAGTATTTT 16 many TRBJ2-3 TRBV20-1 TRBD2